These 9 T cell receptor beta chains were all obtained from the same sample, sequenced in a study of identical twins. TCRdb ran MiXCR on the 5' RACE reads and lists one entry per CDR3 protein. Of 500,000 or so distinct CDR3 sequences listed, 13% to 15% were seen once; the top ten hold about 0.53%. These data also formed part of another study, on yellow fever vaccine responses in identical twins.

The sequenced sample consisted of CD4+ T cells sorted from blood. Receptor source: a woman aged 18-30 years in good health.

This chain uses TRBV3-1 with TRBJ2-7; possibly TRBD1 or TRBD2 for D (5 bases each). This CDR3 is 12 amino acids long. Looked up from germline, CDR1 is LGHDT and CDR2 is YNNKEL (reference sequence). V shed 5 bases and J shed 8 bases, with 13 bases lying between them. In DNA form, the CDR3 reads TGTGCCAGCAGCGCCGGGACCAACAAGCAGTACTTC. Protein: CASSAGTNKQYF.

The chain combines TRBV7-2 with TRBJ2-2; TRBD1 agrees at 7 bases. J gave up 4 bases and V 4 bases, and 6 bases lay outside the gene matches. The germline V gene has CDR1 SGHTA and CDR2 FQGNSA. The CDR3 loop spans 15 amino acids. In DNA form, the CDR3 reads TGTGCCAGCAGCTCGAGGACAGGAAGCACCGGGGAGCTGTTTTTT. It specifies CASSSRTGSTGELFF. Full variable domain (rest looked up from reference TRBV7-2 and TRBJ2-2): GAGVSQSPSNKVTEKGKDVELRCDPISGHTALYWYRQSLGQGLEFLIYFQGNSAPDKSGLPSDRFSAERTGGSVSTLTIQRTQQEDSAVYLCASSSRTGSTGELFFGEGSRLTVL.

This clonotype was detected a few times. The chain links TRBV20-1 to TRBJ2-6; 10 positions agree with TRBD1. Germline CDR1 is DFQATT and CDR2 is SNEGSKA (reference sequence). J was trimmed by 8 bases and V by 3 bases; bases with no gene match: 7. This CDR3 spans 15 amino acids. The CDR3 nucleotides are TGCAGTGCTAGGCCCGGACAGGGGGTTTCCAACGTCCTGACTTTC. Its translation: CSARPGQGVSNVLTF.

V gene TRBV20-1 combines with J gene TRBJ2-5, with TRBD2 as a possible D gene (6 bases). The CDR3 totals 14 residues. The germline V gene encodes CDR1 DFQATT and CDR2 SNEGSKA (reference sequence). V lost 5 bases, J lost 3 bases, and 16 bases lay in between. The CDR3 sequence is CSAPGWGVKETQYF. CDR3 sequence (DNA): TGCAGTGCTCCGGGTTGGGGGGTGAAAGAGACCCAGTACTTC.

This sequence joins TRBV6-1 and TRBJ2-1; D possibly corresponds to TRBD2 (6 bases). The CDR3 is made up of 17 amino acids. Germline CDR1 reads MNHNS; CDR2 reads SASEGT. V was shortened by 6 bases and J by 7 bases, with 25 bases between the two germline ends. CDR3 sequence (DNA): TGTGCCAGCAGGGACGGGACTGGACCCTTAATTTGGAATGAGCAGTTCTTC. Translated, it gives CASRDGTGPLIWNEQFF.

Many counts were recorded for this clonotype. This sequence joins TRBV6-6 and TRBJ2-7, with TRBD1 matching over 10 bases. V lost 7 bases to trimming and J lost 4 bases; unmatched junction nucleotides: 4. Germline V gene lookup returns CDR1 MNHNY and CDR2 SVGAGI (reference sequence). This CDR3 region has 13 residues. The CDR3 coding sequence is TGTGCCAGCACAAGGACAGGGGGATACGAGCAGTACTTC. This translates into CASTRTGGYEQYF.

This clonotype was picked up many times. The V and J genes are TRBV6-2 or TRBV6-3 and TRBJ2-5; TRBD2 agrees at 9 bases. V lost 7 bases and J lost 3; bases outside the gene matches: 9. The CDR3 sequence is 15 residues long. Germline CDR1 and CDR2: MNHEY and SVGEGT. The DNA of the CDR3 is TGTGCCAGCAACAACAGGAGACTAGCGGAAGAGACCCAGTACTTC. Protein product: CASNNRRLAEETQYF.

This clonotype was observed a handful of times. The chain is built from TRBV7-9 and TRBJ2-7, with D perhaps TRBD2 (6 bases). Trimming removed 5 bases at V and 3 bases at J, with 14 bases between. Germline CDR1 is SEHNR and CDR2 is FQNEAQ (reference sequence). The CDR3 contains 14 residues. CDR3 sequence reads: CASSASGTHYEQYF. In nucleotides, the CDR3 is TGTGCCAGCAGCGCCTCCGGGACTCACTACGAGCAGTACTTC.

The chain combines TRBV11-2 with TRBJ2-1; TRBD2 matches at 7 bases. Trimming took 5 bases from V and 6 from J; bases not matched to a gene: 16. Germline V gene data show CDR1 as SGHAT and CDR2 as FQNNGV. The length of the CDR3 is 17 residues. CDR3 region: CASSREGIGLGSNEQFF. In DNA form, the CDR3 reads TGTGCCAGCAGCCGAGAAGGGATAGGACTAGGTAGCAATGAGCAGTTCTTC. Looking up the rest from reference TRBV11-2 and TRBJ2-1 gives the full variable domain: EAGVAQSPRYKIIEKRQSVAFWCNPISGHATLYWYQQILGQGPKLLIQFQNNGVVDDSQLPKDRFSAERLKGVDSTLKIQPAKLEDSAVYLCASSREGIGLGSNEQFFGPGTRLTVL.